The 19 T cell receptor beta chains below were found in one sample sequenced in a study of T-cell reconstitution after alpha-beta-depleted transplantation in children. Preparing the TCRbeta library involved the use of unique molecular identifiers. TCRdb reprocessed the PCR reads with MiXCR, giving one entry per CDR3 protein. The data show 440,000 or so distinct CDR3 sequences, roughly 11% seen once. The sequencing used PBMCs from the stem cell graft donor, collected from the stem cell graft. These receptors all come from a human donor who donated a stem cell graft to a child with acute myeloid leukemia.

This clonotype was observed many times. The V and J genes are TRBV5-1 and TRBJ2-5; TRBD1 agrees at 11 bases. From germline, CDR1 is SGHRS and CDR2 YFSETQ. This CDR3 spans 17 amino acids. With 1 base clipped from V and 6 bases from J, the junction kept 11 bases outside the gene matches. The CDR3 DNA is TGCGCCAGCAGCTTGTTGGGTGGACAGGGGGCTGAGAAGACCCAGTACTTC. This sequence encodes CASSLLGGQGAEKTQYF.

This clonotype has ten or more counts. The chain carries TRBV5-5 and TRBJ1-1; unclear D gene. The CDR3 is 14 amino acids. Per the germline V gene, CDR1 is SGHKS and CDR2 is YYEKEE (reference sequence). The V end was cut by 0 bases, the J end by 1 base, with 7 bases between. The CDR3: CASSLGRRNTEAFF. CDR3 coding DNA: TGTGCCAGCAGCTTGGGACGTAGGAACACTGAAGCTTTCTTT.

This clonotype has ten or more counts. This chain joins TRBV5-6 and TRBJ2-4; no clear D gene. CDR1 SGHDT and CDR2 YYEEEE come from the germline V gene. This CDR3 is 16 amino acids long. The V end was cut by 3 bases, the J end by 9 bases, with 22 bases between. Here the CDR3 reads CASSYRPGPIGPIQYF. CDR3 bases: TGTGCCAGCAGCTATCGGCCAGGCCCGATCGGGCCCATTCAGTACTTC.

The sample holds many counts of this clonotype. The genes are TRBV20-1 and TRBJ2-7; a weak D match, TRBD1 (6 bases). V lost 0 bases and J lost 5, with 11 bases in between. CDR3 length: 13 amino acids. Germline V lookup: CDR1 DFQATT, CDR2 SNEGSKA (reference sequence). The CDR3 loop reads CSAREVYRDEQYF. The CDR3 nucleotides read TGCAGTGCTAGAGAGGTATACAGGGACGAGCAGTACTTC.

This chain uses TRBV7-3 with TRBJ2-5; the match to TRBD1 covers 7 bases. Germline V gene sequence: CDR1 SGHTA, CDR2 FQGTGA. After removal of 11 bases from V and 2 bases from J, the junction contained 8 bases not matched to a gene. This CDR3 region has 13 residues. The CDR3 coding sequence is TGTGCCTCCTCTAAGGGGGCGCAAGAGACCCAGTACTTC. Translating gives CASSKGAQETQYF.

Many counts were recorded for this clonotype. The CDR3 DNA is TGCGCCAGCAGCTTTGGGGATAGCAATCAGCCCCAGCATTTT. Translating it yields CASSFGDSNQPQHF. The rearrangement uses TRBV5-1 and TRBJ1-5; no definite D call. This CDR3 spans 14 amino acids. Trimming took off 2 bases at V and 0 bases at J, with 6 bases between the two ends. Germline values: CDR1 SGHRS, CDR2 YFSETQ.

The chain joins TRBV20-1 to TRBJ1-1, with D unclear. This CDR3 is built from 12 residues. CDR1 is DFQATT and CDR2 is SNEGSKA in the germline V gene (reference sequence). The V end lost 4 bases, the J end lost 4 bases, and 10 bases lay between the germline ends. CDR3 loop: CSATTDGTEAFF. The CDR3 DNA sequence: TGCAGTGCTACGACGGACGGCACTGAAGCTTTCTTT.

The chain uses TRBV20-1 and TRBJ1-5, with D perhaps TRBD1 (6 bases). From germline, CDR1 is DFQATT and CDR2 SNEGSKA (reference sequence). This CDR3 is built from 16 residues. The V and J ends lost 3 bases and 5 bases respectively, with 20 bases between them. This CDR3 reads CSASGGAEGPYQPQHF. The CDR3 region has the DNA TGCAGTGCTAGTGGGGGGGCGGAGGGGCCTTATCAGCCCCAGCATTTT.

The table lists this clonotype with a few counts. The V call is TRBV7-6, the J call TRBJ2-7; unclear D gene. Germline V gene sequence: CDR1 SGHVS, CDR2 FNYEAQ. Trimming took 3 bases from V and 5 from J, leaving 14 bases between them. The CDR3 sequence is 14 residues long. The CDR3 sequence is CASSLDGAPHEQYF. In DNA form, the CDR3 reads TGTGCCAGCAGCTTGGACGGAGCCCCCCACGAGCAGTACTTC. The full variable domain, completed using reference TRBV7-6 and TRBJ2-7, is GAGVSQSPRYKVTKRGQDVALRCDPISGHVSLYWYRQALGQGPEFLTYFNYEAQQDKSGLPNDRFSAERPEGSISTLTIQRTEQRDSAMYRCASSLDGAPHEQYFGPGTRLTVT.

There are many counts of this clonotype. The chain has TRBV5-1 and TRBJ1-1; weak D call: TRBD1 (6 bases). This CDR3 comprises 15 residues. Per the germline V gene, CDR1 is SGHRS and CDR2 is YFSETQ. V gave up 4 bases and J gave up 1 base, with 14 bases separating them. The CDR3 bases are TGCGCCAGCAGCAGCACGGGACACCAGAACACTGAAGCTTTCTTT. Amino acid sequence: CASSSTGHQNTEAFF.

The chain has TRBV5-8 and TRBJ2-1; 10 positions match TRBD1. The CDR3 loop spans 14 amino acids. The junction had 7 bases not matched to a gene; V was cut back by 5 bases and J by 8 bases. CDR1 and CDR2 from the germline V gene are SGHTS and YDEGEE. The CDR3 sequence: CASSAGQGLDEQFF. DNA for the CDR3: TGTGCCAGCAGTGCGGGACAGGGGTTGGATGAGCAGTTCTTC.

In its sample, this clonotype was seen many times. The chain carries TRBV7-3 and TRBJ2-5; D is ambiguous. The CDR3 has 13 residues. Germline CDR1 SGHTA, CDR2 FQGTGA. V gave up 0 bases and J gave up 5 bases, with 7 bases separating them. For the CDR3, the DNA is TGTGCCAGCAGCTTAACGCCCTTGGAGACCCAGTACTTC. This encodes CASSLTPLETQYF.

J is TRBJ2-3 and V is TRBV29-1; D gene ambiguous. The V end lost 3 bases, the J end lost 2 bases, and 9 bases lay between the germline ends. The CDR3 is 13 amino acids. The germline CDR1 and CDR2 sequences are SQVTM and ANQGSEA. CDR3 loop: CSVDQENTDTQYF. CDR3 in DNA: TGCAGCGTTGATCAGGAGAACACAGATACGCAGTATTTT.

This clonotype was counted between two and nine times. This sequence joins TRBV7-2 and TRBJ2-1; 7 bases map to TRBD2. V lost 5 bases, J lost 3 bases, and 4 bases stayed unmatched. This CDR3 is 14 amino acids long. Germline CDR1 SGHTA, CDR2 FQGNSA. For the CDR3, the DNA is TGTGCCAGCAGCACACGGACTAGCTACAATGAGCAGTTCTTC. Its protein is CASSTRTSYNEQFF.

The CDR3 DNA follows: TGTGCCAGCAGTGGACGGGCCTCCTACGAGCAGTACTTC. Residues: CASSGRASYEQYF. The V call is TRBV25-1, the J call TRBJ2-7; D is unclear. Trimming pared 4 bases from V and 0 bases from J, leaving 7 bases between. CDR1 MGHDK and CDR2 SYGVNS come from the germline V gene. The CDR3 is 13 amino acids.

The chain employs TRBV20-1 and TRBJ1-5, with a tentative D call TRBD1 (6 bases). Germline values: CDR1 DFQATT, CDR2 SNEGSKA (reference sequence). The CDR3 sequence is 13 residues long. With 3 bases removed from V and 7 bases from J, the gap between germline ends came to 13 bases. For the CDR3, the DNA is TGCAGTGCTAGGTGGACAGTCGGCCAGCCCCAGCATTTT. Translating gives CSARWTVGQPQHF.

The chain links TRBV5-1 to TRBJ2-3; 7 bases are a match to TRBD2. The CDR3 sequence is 13 residues long. J gave up 6 bases and V 5 bases, and 6 bases lay outside the gene matches. Germline CDR1 SGHRS, CDR2 YFSETQ. CDR3 DNA: TGCGCCAGCAGAGGCGGGAGCAGCGATACGCAGTATTTT. It is translated as CASRGGSSDTQYF.

The chain links TRBV12-3 or TRBV12-4 to TRBJ2-2; D is perhaps TRBD2 (6 bases). The V and J ends lost 6 bases and 4 bases respectively, with 12 bases between them. This CDR3 region has 14 residues. The CDR3 region is CASSNTGGTGELFF. The CDR3 nucleotides read TGTGCCAGCAGCAACACCGGGGGCACCGGGGAGCTGTTTTTT.

This clonotype was seen only a few times. CDR3 coding DNA: TGTGCCAGCAGCGTAGTGGCAGGAAGCACAGATACGCAGTATTTT. Encoded protein: CASSVVAGSTDTQYF. The genes are TRBV9 and TRBJ2-3; unclear D gene. V gave up 0 bases and J gave up 0 bases, with 8 bases separating them. The CDR3 loop spans 15 amino acids. CDR1 and CDR2 from the germline V gene are SGDLS and YYNGEE.